This is a list of T cell receptor beta chains from one sample in a study of T-cell reconstitution after alpha-beta-depleted transplantation in children. TCRdb redid the calling of the PCR reads with MiXCR, one entry per CDR3 protein. The table records 200,000 or so distinct CDR3 sequences, around 5.9% of them present only once. The specimen was PBMCs, collected before TCRalphabeta/CD19-depleted stem cell transplant. The receptors stem from a girl in the first two years of life with combined immunodeficiency, due to receive a stem cell transplant. Each CDR3 is given with its conserved first and last residue. The order of the fields is clone size, V gene, D gene, J gene, CDR3 protein, CDR3 DNA. The D gene is left open where the match is weak. Not every row has a clone size; where given, it reads once, few, many or a size class.

clone size: many
V gene: TRBV11-2
D gene: NA
J gene: TRBJ2-7
CDR3 protein: CASSPGGDSTFSYEQYF
CDR3 DNA: TGTGCCAGCAGCCCGGGGGGGGACAGCACCTTCTCCTACGAGCAGTACTTC

clone size: NA
V gene: TRBV27
D gene: NA
J gene: TRBJ2-1
CDR3 protein: CASSSGLLTHNEQFF
CDR3 DNA: TGTGCCAGCAGTTCCGGACTCCTAACCCACAATGAGCAGTTCTTC

clone size: NA
V gene: TRBV12-3/TRBV12-4
D gene: TRBD2
J gene: TRBJ2-1
CDR3 protein: CTCSLSGLAEKTRYNEQFF
CDR3 DNA: TGTACCTGCAGTTTAAGTGGTCTAGCGGAGAAGACTCGGTACAATGAGCAGTTCTTC

clone size: few
V gene: TRBV20-1
D gene: NA
J gene: TRBJ1-2
CDR3 protein: CSARLLGGYGYTF
CDR3 DNA: TGCAGTGCCCGCCTTTTAGGAGGGTATGGCTACACCTTC

clone size: many
V gene: TRBV28
D gene: NA
J gene: TRBJ2-1
CDR3 protein: CASSTAVRTGPNNEQFF
CDR3 DNA: TGTGCCAGCAGTACAGCCGTTAGGACGGGGCCGAACAATGAGCAGTTCTTC

clone size: NA
V gene: TRBV10-3
D gene: NA
J gene: TRBJ1-5
CDR3 protein: CAISAGAGDQPQHF
CDR3 DNA: TGTGCCATCAGTGCCGGGGCAGGCGATCAGCCCCAGCATTTT

clone size: many
V gene: TRBV4-1
D gene: TRBD1
J gene: TRBJ2-2
CDR3 protein: CASSQGLQGANTGELFF
CDR3 DNA: TGCGCCAGCAGCCAGGGCCTACAGGGGGCGAACACCGGGGAGCTGTTTTTT

clone size: many
V gene: TRBV3-1
D gene: NA
J gene: TRBJ2-7
CDR3 protein: CASSQVERSYEQYF
CDR3 DNA: TGTGCCAGCAGCCAAGTTGAGAGGTCCTACGAGCAGTACTTC

clone size: many
V gene: TRBV20-1
D gene: TRBD1
J gene: TRBJ1-1
CDR3 protein: CSARTGLNTEAFF
CDR3 DNA: TGCAGTGCTAGGACAGGGCTGAACACTGAAGCTTTCTTT

clone size: few
V gene: TRBV20-1
D gene: NA
J gene: TRBJ1-5
CDR3 protein: CSAITEPHSNQPQHF
CDR3 DNA: TGCAGTGCCATCACAGAGCCCCATAGCAATCAGCCCCAGCATTTT

clone size: many
V gene: TRBV6-5
D gene: TRBD2
J gene: TRBJ2-1
CDR3 protein: CASLLRRLAAYNEQFF
CDR3 DNA: TGTGCCAGCCTGCTCCGACGGCTAGCGGCCTACAATGAGCAGTTCTTC

clone size: NA
V gene: TRBV7-9
D gene: NA
J gene: TRBJ2-5
CDR3 protein: CASSTDRRLGETQYF
CDR3 DNA: TGTGCCAGCAGCACTGACAGGAGGTTGGGCGAGACCCAGTACTTC

clone size: many
V gene: TRBV4-3
D gene: TRBD2
J gene: TRBJ2-1
CDR3 protein: CASSQEFAGGPIIF
CDR3 DNA: TGCGCCAGCAGCCAAGAATTCGCGGGGGGGCCGATAATCTTC

clone size: many
V gene: TRBV10-3
D gene: TRBD2
J gene: TRBJ2-3
CDR3 protein: CAISELSGGSTDTQYF
CDR3 DNA: TGTGCCATCAGTGAATTATCGGGAGGGAGCACAGATACGCAGTATTTT

clone size: many
V gene: TRBV20-1
D gene: NA
J gene: TRBJ2-7
CDR3 protein: CSASDEIGYEQYF
CDR3 DNA: TGCAGTGCTAGTGACGAGATCGGGTACGAGCAGTACTTC

clone size: NA
V gene: TRBV12-3/TRBV12-4
D gene: NA
J gene: TRBJ2-5
CDR3 protein: CASSFISFGETQYF
CDR3 DNA: TGTGCCAGCAGTTTTATCAGTTTTGGAGAGACCCAGTACTTC

clone size: many
V gene: TRBV10-3
D gene: NA
J gene: TRBJ1-5
CDR3 protein: CAISESGQGYNQPQHF
CDR3 DNA: TGTGCCATCAGTGAGTCGGGGCAGGGGTACAATCAGCCCCAGCATTTT